A selection of T cell receptor beta chains follows, all from one sample in a study of T cell responses to AZD1222 COVID-19 vaccine. Sequenced by immunoSEQ multiplex PCR; TCRdb stores in-frame clones only, minus some. This sample carries 120,000 to 150,000 clones, just over 90% of them seen once, and the ten largest clones take approximately 2.1%. Source: peripheral blood, taken on day 0 of AZD1222 vaccination. All receptors derive from an adult in good health. Each CDR3 is given with its conserved first and last residue. A row's size may be missing; if present it is once, few, many or a size class.

CASSSEGVGETQYF,TRBJ2-5,-,TRBV5-1
CSVRTGGAQPQHF,TRBJ1-5,-,TRBV29-1
CASSQPGRLDTQYF,TRBJ2-3,-,TRBV5-6
CASSPVLRGTEAFF,TRBJ1-1,-,TRBV5-1
CASSDNGRNEAFF,TRBJ1-1,-,TRBV6-1
CASRRGLTYNSPLHF,TRBJ1-6,-,TRBV6-5
CASSGGTGYGYTF,TRBJ1-2,-,TRBV9
CASSQDFRVTGELFF,TRBJ2-2,-,TRBV3-1/TRBV3-2
CASRSQGAFGNTIYF,TRBJ1-3,once,TRBV6-5
CASSGGTEAFF,TRBJ1-1,-,TRBV5-1
CASSSLAGVVYEQYF,TRBJ2-7,-,TRBV19
CASSRRTALSGANVLTF,TRBJ2-6,-,TRBV5-6
CASSQFVYGEQYF,TRBJ2-7,-,TRBV7-2
CASSQDRLADYNEQFF,TRBJ2-1,-,TRBV14